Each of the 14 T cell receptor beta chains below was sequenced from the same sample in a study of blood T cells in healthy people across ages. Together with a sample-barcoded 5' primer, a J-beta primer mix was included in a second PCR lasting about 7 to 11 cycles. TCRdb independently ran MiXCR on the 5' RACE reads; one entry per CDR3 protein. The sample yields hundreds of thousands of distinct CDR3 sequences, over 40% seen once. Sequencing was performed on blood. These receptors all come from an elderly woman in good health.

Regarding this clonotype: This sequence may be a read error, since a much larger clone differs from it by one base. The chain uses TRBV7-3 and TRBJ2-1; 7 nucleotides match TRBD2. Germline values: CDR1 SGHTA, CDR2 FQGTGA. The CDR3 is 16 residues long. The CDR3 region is CAGSLSASGIYNEQFF. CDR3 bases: TGTGCCGGCAGCTTAAGTGCTAGCGGAATTTACAATGAGCAGTTCTTC.

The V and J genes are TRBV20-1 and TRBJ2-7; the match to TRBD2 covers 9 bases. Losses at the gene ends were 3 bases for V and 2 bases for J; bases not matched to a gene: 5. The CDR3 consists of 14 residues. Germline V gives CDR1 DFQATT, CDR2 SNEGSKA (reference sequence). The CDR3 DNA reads TGCAGTGCTAGCCTCAGCGGGAGGACCTACGAGCAGTACTTC. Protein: CSASLSGRTYEQYF.

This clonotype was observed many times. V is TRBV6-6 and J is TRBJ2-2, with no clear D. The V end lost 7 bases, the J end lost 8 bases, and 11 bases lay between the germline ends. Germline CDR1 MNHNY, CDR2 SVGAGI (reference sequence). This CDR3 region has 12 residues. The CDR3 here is CASTLSTGELFF. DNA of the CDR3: TGTGCCAGCACCTTAAGCACGGGGGAGCTGTTTTTT.

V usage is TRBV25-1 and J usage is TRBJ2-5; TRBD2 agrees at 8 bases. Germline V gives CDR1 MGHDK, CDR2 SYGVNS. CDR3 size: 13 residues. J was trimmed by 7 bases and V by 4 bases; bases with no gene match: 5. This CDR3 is CASSVSGVGTQYF. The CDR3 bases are TGTGCCAGCAGTGTTAGCGGGGTTGGGACCCAGTACTTC.

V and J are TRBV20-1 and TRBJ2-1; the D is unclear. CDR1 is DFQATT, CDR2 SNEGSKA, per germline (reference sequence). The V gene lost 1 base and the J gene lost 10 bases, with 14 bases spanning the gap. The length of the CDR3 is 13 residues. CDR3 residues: CSARADSLGEQFF. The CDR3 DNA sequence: TGCAGTGCTAGAGCAGACTCCCTCGGGGAGCAGTTCTTC.

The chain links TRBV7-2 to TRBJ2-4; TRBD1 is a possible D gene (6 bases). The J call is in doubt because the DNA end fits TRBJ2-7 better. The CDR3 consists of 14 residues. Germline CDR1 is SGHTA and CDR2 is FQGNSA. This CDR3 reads CASSSRGPRYEQYF. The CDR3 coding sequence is TGTGCCAGCAGCTCCAGGGGACCCCGTTACGAGCAGTACTTC.

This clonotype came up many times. The CDR3 loop is CASRQGHSDTQYF. The CDR3 nucleotides read TGTGCCAGCAGACAGGGGCATTCAGATACGCAGTATTTT. The gene calls are TRBV6-5 and TRBJ2-3; TRBD1 matches at 7 bases. This CDR3 is 13 amino acids long. The J segment lost 4 bases and the V segment lost 6 bases, leaving 4 bases of the junction unmatched. Looked up from germline, CDR1 is MNHEY and CDR2 is SVGAGI.

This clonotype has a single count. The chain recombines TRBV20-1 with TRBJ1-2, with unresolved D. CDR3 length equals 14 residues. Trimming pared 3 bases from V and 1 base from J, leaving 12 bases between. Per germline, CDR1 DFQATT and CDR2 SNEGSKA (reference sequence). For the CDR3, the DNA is TGCAGTGCTAGTCGGAGAGATGGTAACTATGGCTACACCTTC. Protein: CSASRRDGNYGYTF.

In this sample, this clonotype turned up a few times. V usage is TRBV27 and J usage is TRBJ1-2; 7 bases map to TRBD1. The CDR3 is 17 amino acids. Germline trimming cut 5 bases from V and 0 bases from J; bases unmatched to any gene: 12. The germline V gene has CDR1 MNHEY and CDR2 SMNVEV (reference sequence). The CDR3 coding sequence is TGTGCCAGCAGTCCGGAGTTTGGGACAGCATCTAACTATGGCTACACCTTC. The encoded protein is CASSPEFGTASNYGYTF.

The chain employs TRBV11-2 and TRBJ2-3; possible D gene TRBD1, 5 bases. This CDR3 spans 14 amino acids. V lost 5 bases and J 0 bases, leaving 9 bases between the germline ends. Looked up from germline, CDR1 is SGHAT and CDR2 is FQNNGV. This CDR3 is CASSTDSSTDTQYF. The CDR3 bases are TGTGCCAGCAGCACCGACAGTAGCACAGATACGCAGTATTTT.

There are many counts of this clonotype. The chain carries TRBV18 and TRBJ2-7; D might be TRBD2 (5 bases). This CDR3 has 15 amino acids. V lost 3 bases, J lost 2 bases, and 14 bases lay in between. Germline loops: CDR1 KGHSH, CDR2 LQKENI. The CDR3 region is CASSPTADSTYEQYF. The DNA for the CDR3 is TGTGCCAGCTCACCCACGGCGGACTCGACCTACGAGCAGTACTTC.

The CDR3 reads CASSVGLVRVANEQFF. CDR3 nucleotides: TGTGCCAGCAGCGTAGGTCTGGTAAGAGTGGCCAATGAGCAGTTCTTC. The V gene is TRBV9, the J gene TRBJ2-1; no reliable D call. The CDR3 is 16 residues long. From germline, CDR1 is SGDLS and CDR2 YYNGEE. The germline V and J ends were trimmed by 0 bases and 6 bases, with 16 bases remaining between them.

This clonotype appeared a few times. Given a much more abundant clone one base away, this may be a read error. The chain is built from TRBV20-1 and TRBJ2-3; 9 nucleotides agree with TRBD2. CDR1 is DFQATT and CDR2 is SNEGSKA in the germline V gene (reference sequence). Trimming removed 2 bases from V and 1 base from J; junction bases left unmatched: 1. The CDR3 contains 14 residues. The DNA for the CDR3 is TGCAGTGCTAGAATAGCGGGGGGCACAGATACGCAGTATTTT. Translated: CSARIAGGTDTQYF.

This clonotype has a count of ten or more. In DNA form, the CDR3 reads TGTGCCACGACCCTACACCAGCAGAGTTGGGAGCTGTTTTTT. Translated, it gives CATTLHQQSWELFF. The chain employs TRBV15 and TRBJ2-2; D not certain. The CDR3 is made up of 14 amino acids. CDR1 is LNHNV, CDR2 YYDKDF, per germline (reference sequence). Trimming shortened V by 9 bases and J by 9 bases, and 20 bases separated the two germline ends.